A single TCR beta chain is shown here with its context. Reverse transcription used about 0.5 to 1 ug RNA and random hexamers. Each CDR3 protein is one row after TCRdb ran MiXCR on the immunoSEQ multiplex PCR reads. The sample yields approximately 110,000 distinct CDR3 sequences, 90% to 96% seen once. V lost 4 bases and J lost 4, with 14 bases in between. CDR1 is DFQATT, CDR2 SNEGSKA, per germline (reference sequence). This CDR3 contains 14 residues. The data derive from a study of CD8 T cells in Susac syndrome. The TCR sequence derives from a human donor in good health. Sequenced: CD4+ T cells from PBMCs. The chain links TRBV20-1 to TRBJ1-5; D ambiguous. The CDR3 protein is CSAIGRQQNQPQHF. CDR3 bases: TGCAGTGCTATTGGAAGACAACAAAATCAGCCCCAGCATTTT.